The 21 T cell receptor beta chains below all came from one sample that was sequenced in a study of blood T cell repertoires in COVID-19. Generated by immunoSEQ multiplex PCR, the TCRdb table keeps only in-frame clones and is missing some. The data hold some 230,000 clones, with 84% observed a single time. The sample taken for sequencing was peripheral blood. These TCRs come from a woman aged 55-70 years who had recovered from COVID-19.

The chain combines TRBV11-3 with TRBJ1-2; 7 bases map to TRBD1. CDR3 length: 14 residues. CDR1 and CDR2 from the germline V gene are SGHNT and YENEEA. Trimming removed 1 base from V and 8 bases from J; junction bases left unmatched: 7. The chain's CDR3 is CASSLVFRGWGYTF. The CDR3 nucleotides read TGTGCCAGCAGCTTAGTGTTCAGGGGGTGGGGCTACACCTTC.

The V and J genes are TRBV5-1 and TRBJ1-2, with D perhaps matching TRBD1 (5 bases). Trimming shortened V by 0 bases and J by 8 bases, and 14 bases separated the two germline ends. The CDR3 consists of 14 residues. The germline CDR1 and CDR2 sequences are SGHRS and YFSETQ. The CDR3 DNA reads TGCGCCAGCAGCTTGGAGTCGGGGGTTCGGGGCTACACCTTC. This codes for CASSLESGVRGYTF.

In its sample, this clone was seen a few times. Sequence at one end of the junction differs from germline and may be a read error. V usage is TRBV2 and J usage is TRBJ2-7; D is possibly TRBD1 (7 bases). The germline V gene encodes CDR1 SNHLY and CDR2 FYNNEI. This CDR3 contains 12 residues. The CDR3 spells CGGSRDSYEQYF. CDR3 DNA sequence: TGCGGGGGTTCCCGGGACAGCTACGAGCAGTACTTC.

The V call is TRBV2, the J call TRBJ2-7, with 8 bases identical to TRBD1. The CDR3 consists of 13 residues. J gave up 6 bases and V 6 bases, and 7 bases lay outside the gene matches. Germline CDR1 reads SNHLY; CDR2 reads FYNNEI. The CDR3 is CASSGTGVSEQYF. The CDR3 DNA is TGTGCCAGCAGCGGGACAGGAGTCTCCGAGCAGTACTTC.

The V and J genes are TRBV6-5 and TRBJ1-2; 7 bases agree with TRBD1. The CDR3 has 13 amino acids. Germline V lookup: CDR1 MNHEY, CDR2 SVGAGI. V shed 6 bases, J shed 8 bases, and the junction held 9 bases outside the gene matches. This CDR3 is CASRSTGLRGYTF. The CDR3 bases are TGTGCCAGCAGATCGACAGGGCTCAGGGGCTACACCTTC.

The rearrangement uses TRBV6-2 or TRBV6-3 and TRBJ2-1; D remains ambiguous. V dropped 6 bases and J dropped 9 bases, with 21 bases sitting between them. Germline CDR1 MNHEY, CDR2 SVGEGT. The length of the CDR3 is 15 residues. The CDR3 sequence is CASSHLTGVGSEQFF. As DNA, the CDR3 is TGTGCCAGCAGCCACCTGACTGGCGTCGGTAGTGAGCAGTTCTTC.

The V gene is TRBV6-5, the J gene TRBJ2-6, with TRBD2 as a possible D gene (6 bases). V lost 8 bases and J 1 base, leaving 12 bases between the germline ends. The CDR3 extends over 15 amino acids. The germline V gene has CDR1 MNHEY and CDR2 SVGAGI. The CDR3 loop is CASQGRHSGANVLTF. CDR3 DNA sequence: TGTGCCAGCCAAGGGAGGCATTCTGGGGCCAACGTCCTGACTTTC.

This chain links TRBV29-1 with TRBJ1-2; D uncertain. Trimming took off 5 bases at V and 5 bases at J, with 15 bases between the two ends. The germline V gene encodes CDR1 SQVTM and CDR2 ANQGSEA. The CDR3 extends over 13 amino acids. Written as DNA, the CDR3 is TGCAGCGTTCTGCCGGGAGGCCGTTATGGCTACACCTTC. This codes for CSVLPGGRYGYTF. The whole variable domain, filled in from reference TRBV29-1 and TRBJ1-2, reads SAVISQKPSRDICQRGTSLTIQCQVDSQVTMMFWYRQQPGQSLTLIATANQGSEATYESGFVIDKFPISRPNLTFSTLTVSNMSPEDSSIYLCSVLPGGRYGYTFGSGTRLTVV.

This clone was seen a few times. The rearrangement uses TRBV25-1 and TRBJ1-6; D is unresolved. CDR3 length equals 16 residues. CDR1 MGHDK and CDR2 SYGVNS come from the germline V gene. V dropped 3 bases and J dropped 0 bases, with 9 bases sitting between them. This chain's CDR3 is CASSDALSSYNSPLHF. The CDR3 nucleotides are TGTGCCAGCAGTGATGCGTTGAGCTCCTATAATTCACCCCTCCACTTT. Full variable domain (rest looked up from reference TRBV25-1 and TRBJ1-6): EADIYQTPRYLVIGTGKKITLECSQTMGHDKMYWYQQDPGMELHLIHYSYGVNSTEKGDLSSESTVSRIRTEHFPLTLESARPSHTSQYLCASSDALSSYNSPLHFGNGTRLTVT.

The V call is TRBV14, the J call TRBJ2-3, with D maybe TRBD2 (5 bases). V shed 4 bases and J shed 0 bases, with 8 bases lying between them. There are 14 residues in the CDR3. The germline V gene encodes CDR1 SGHDN and CDR2 FVKESK. CDR3 amino acids: CASSPLDSTDTQYF. CDR3 coding DNA: TGTGCCAGCAGCCCACTAGATAGCACAGATACGCAGTATTTT.

The chain uses TRBV9 and TRBJ1-2; D unclear. Trimming took off 4 bases at V and 0 bases at J, with 13 bases between the two ends. This CDR3 is built from 15 residues. Germline V gives CDR1 SGDLS, CDR2 YYNGEE. The CDR3 here is CASSPTGLPNYGYTF. The CDR3 bases are TGTGCCAGCAGCCCCACCGGACTCCCTAACTATGGCTACACCTTC.

This clone was counted a single time. The rearrangement uses TRBV4-2 and TRBJ2-5; TRBD2 might be the D (6 bases). The CDR3 spans 15 residues. The germline gives CDR1 LGHNA, CDR2 YNFKEQ. Trimming took 4 bases from V and 1 from J, leaving 13 bases between them. This chain's CDR3 is CASSRSSTSQETQYF. In DNA form, the CDR3 reads TGTGCCAGCAGCCGCTCCTCGACTAGCCAAGAGACCCAGTACTTC.

The chain employs TRBV6-2 or TRBV6-3 and TRBJ1-2, with 7 bases identical to TRBD1. The CDR3 contains 12 residues. J gave up 6 bases and V 5 bases, and 3 bases lay outside the gene matches. Per the germline V gene, CDR1 is MNHEY and CDR2 is SVGEGT. The CDR3 here is CASSIQGHGYTF. The DNA of the CDR3 is TGTGCCAGCAGTATACAGGGGCATGGCTACACCTTC.

This clone was seen just once. CDR3 sequence (DNA): TGTGCCAGCAGCTCTTTTCACCTGGACAGGAGAAACTACGAGCAGTACTTC. It specifies CASSSFHLDRRNYEQYF. The V gene is TRBV7-9, the J gene TRBJ2-7; TRBD1 agrees at 7 bases. The CDR3 contains 17 residues. Germline values: CDR1 SEHNR, CDR2 FQNEAQ (reference sequence). The J segment lost 3 bases and the V segment lost 4 bases, leaving 15 bases of the junction unmatched. Full variable domain (missing parts from reference TRBV7-9 and TRBJ2-7): DTGVSQNPRHKITKRGQNVTFRCDPISEHNRLYWYRQTLGQGPEFLTYFQNEAQLEKSRLLSDRFSAERPKGSFSTLEIQRTEQGDSAMYLCASSSFHLDRRNYEQYFGPGTRLTVT.

The rearrangement uses TRBV24-1 and TRBJ1-2; D perhaps matches TRBD1 (5 bases). Germline CDR1 reads KGHDR; CDR2 reads SFDVKD. The CDR3 length is 14 residues. V dropped 4 bases and J dropped 7 bases, with 15 bases sitting between them. The DNA of the CDR3 is TGTGCCACCAGTGACTCAACAGGCCTAGGTGGCTACACCTTC. This encodes CATSDSTGLGGYTF.

V gene TRBV2 combines with J gene TRBJ2-7; 10 bases are a match to TRBD2. Germline CDR1 reads SNHLY; CDR2 reads FYNNEI. Trimming at V came to 4 bases and at J to 2 bases, leaving 5 bases not matched to a gene. This CDR3 spans 15 amino acids. This CDR3 reads CASSVVLAGAYEQYF. The CDR3 region has the DNA TGTGCCAGCAGTGTAGTCCTAGCGGGGGCCTACGAGCAGTACTTC.

This clone was seen only a few times. The chain joins TRBV5-1 to TRBJ2-3; a weak D match, TRBD1 (5 bases). CDR1 is SGHRS and CDR2 is YFSETQ in the germline V gene. V lost 5 bases and J 1 base, leaving 14 bases between the germline ends. The CDR3 consists of 15 residues. This CDR3 reads CASRLRAQGTDTQYF. CDR3 nucleotide sequence: TGCGCCAGCAGACTCAGGGCCCAAGGCACAGATACGCAGTATTTT.

This chain links TRBV4-2 with TRBJ1-6; 7 positions agree with TRBD1. The CDR3 runs to 16 residues. Germline CDR1 and CDR2: LGHNA and YNFKEQ. V trimming: 0 bases; J trimming: 9 bases; junction bases outside the gene matches: 8. The CDR3 region has the DNA TGTGCCAGCAGCCAAGAGAGGAGGGCAGGGGGTTCACCCCTCCACTTT. Translating it yields CASSQERRAGGSPLHF.

This clone occurred a few times. The rearrangement links TRBV27 to TRBJ2-2; 9 nucleotides match TRBD2. Trimming cost V 6 bases and J 5 bases; bases outside gene matches: 10. The CDR3 runs to 16 residues. CDR1 MNHEY and CDR2 SMNVEV come from the germline V gene (reference sequence). Here the CDR3 DNA reads TGTGCCAGCAGGGGAGCGGGGGGAAAGTTAACCGGGGAGCTGTTTTTT. It translates to CASRGAGGKLTGELFF.

Only one count was recorded for this clone. This chain connects TRBV6-5 to TRBJ1-4; TRBD1 is a possible D gene (6 bases). V was trimmed by 5 bases and J by 3 bases, leaving 10 bases between them. This CDR3 has 14 amino acids. Germline V CDR1 and CDR2: MNHEY, SVGAGI. CDR3: CASSPGHPNEKLFF. The CDR3 coding sequence is TGTGCCAGCAGTCCGGGACATCCTAATGAAAAACTGTTTTTT.

The chain links TRBV7-8 to TRBJ1-6, with 7 bases fitting TRBD1. After removal of 8 bases from V and 6 bases from J, the junction contained 10 bases not matched to a gene. The CDR3 length is 15 residues. From germline, CDR1 is SGHVS and CDR2 FQNEAQ. The CDR3 nucleotides read TGTGCCAGCGTAAACCTGGGACAGCCTAATTCACCCCTCCACTTT. Translating it yields CASVNLGQPNSPLHF.